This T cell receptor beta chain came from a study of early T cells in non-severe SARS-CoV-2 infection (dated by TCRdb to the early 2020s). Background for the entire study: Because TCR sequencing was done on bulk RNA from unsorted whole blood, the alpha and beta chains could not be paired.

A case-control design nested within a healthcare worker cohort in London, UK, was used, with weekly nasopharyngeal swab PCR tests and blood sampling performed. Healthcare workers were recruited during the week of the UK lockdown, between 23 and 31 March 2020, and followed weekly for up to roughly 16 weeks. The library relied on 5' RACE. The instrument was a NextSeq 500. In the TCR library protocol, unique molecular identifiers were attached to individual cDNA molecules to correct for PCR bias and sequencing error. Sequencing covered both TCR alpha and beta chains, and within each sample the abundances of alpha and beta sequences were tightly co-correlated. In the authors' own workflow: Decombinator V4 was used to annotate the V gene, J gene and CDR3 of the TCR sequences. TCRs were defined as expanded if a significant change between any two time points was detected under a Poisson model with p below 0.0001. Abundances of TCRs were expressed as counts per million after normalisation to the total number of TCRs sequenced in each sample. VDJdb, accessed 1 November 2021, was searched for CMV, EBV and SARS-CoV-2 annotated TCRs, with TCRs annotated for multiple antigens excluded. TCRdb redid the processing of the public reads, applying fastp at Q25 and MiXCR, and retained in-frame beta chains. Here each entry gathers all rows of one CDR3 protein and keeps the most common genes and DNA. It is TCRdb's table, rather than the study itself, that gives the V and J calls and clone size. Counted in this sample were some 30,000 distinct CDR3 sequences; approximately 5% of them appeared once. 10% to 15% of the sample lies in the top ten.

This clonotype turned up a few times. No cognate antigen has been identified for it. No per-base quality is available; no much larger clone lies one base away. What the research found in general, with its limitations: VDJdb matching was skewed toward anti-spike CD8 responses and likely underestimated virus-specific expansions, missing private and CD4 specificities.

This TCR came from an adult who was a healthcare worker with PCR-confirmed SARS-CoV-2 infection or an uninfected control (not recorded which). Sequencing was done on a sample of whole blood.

CDR3 loop: CASSQALGGEAFF. In nucleotides, the sequence is TGTGCCAGCAGCCAAGCCCTCGGTGGGGAAGCTTTCTTT. The chain was built from TRBV12-3 or TRBV12-4 and TRBJ1-1, with the D gene not clear enough to name. Trimming costs V 6 bases and J 8 bases, and their ends lie 16 bases apart. Including cysteine and phenylalanine, the CDR3 has 13 amino acids. The CDR3 DNA has 39 bases and is translated from base 1.